This entry lists 31 T cell receptor beta chains sequenced from one sample in a study of cytomegalovirus exposure and HLA in healthy donors. In the PCR, 60 Vbeta and 13 Jbeta primers were used. Profiling relied on immunoSEQ multiplex PCR, and the TCRdb table lists in-frame clones only, not all of them. The sample contains 160,000 or so clones, roughly 85% of which appear only once. Input material: PBMCs. The receptors derive from a woman between 45 and 65 years old in good health and CMV-seronegative.

The chain has TRBV10-3 and TRBJ2-5; TRBD1 matches at 8 bases. With 8 bases clipped from V and 1 base from J, the junction kept 0 bases outside the gene matches. There are 12 residues in the CDR3. CDR1 ENHRY and CDR2 SYGVKD come from the germline V gene. CDR3 nucleotides: TGTGCCATCGGACAGGGCCAAGAGACCCAGTACTTC. Translating it yields CAIGQGQETQYF.

In DNA form, the CDR3 reads TGTGCCAGCAGCTTTGGACAGGGTGAGCAGTACTTC. It codes for CASSFGQGEQYF. This chain connects TRBV7-9 to TRBJ2-5; 8 bases fit TRBD1. This CDR3 is 12 amino acids long. With 3 bases clipped from V and 11 bases from J, the junction kept 5 bases outside the gene matches. The germline V gene encodes CDR1 SEHNR and CDR2 FQNEAQ (reference sequence).

This clone is a singleton in its sample. The chain links TRBV25-1 to TRBJ1-2, with D perhaps TRBD1 (5 bases). The V end lost 5 bases, the J end lost 4 bases, and 11 bases lay between the germline ends. CDR1 and CDR2 from the germline V gene are MGHDK and SYGVNS. This CDR3 has 13 residues. The CDR3 region has the DNA TGTGCCAGCAGTACGCCAGGGCTCTATGGCTACACCTTC. Translated: CASSTPGLYGYTF.

This chain links TRBV7-2 with TRBJ2-5; maybe TRBD1 (6 bases). V was pared by 5 bases and J by 5 bases, with 15 bases between. From germline, CDR1 is SGHTA and CDR2 FQGNSA. The CDR3 runs to 14 residues. CDR3 nucleotide sequence: TGTGCCAGCAGCCCCCAGGGGCCCGGGGAGACCCAGTACTTC. This sequence encodes CASSPQGPGETQYF.

The chain uses TRBV7-8 and TRBJ1-5; no firm D call. Germline CDR1 and CDR2: SGHVS and FQNEAQ. The ends were cut back, 1 base at V and 4 bases at J, with 14 bases in the middle. The CDR3 totals 16 residues. Here the CDR3 reads CASSLGQAGGNQPQHF. DNA of the CDR3: TGTGCCAGCAGCTTAGGGCAAGCGGGTGGAAATCAGCCCCAGCATTTT.

V and J are TRBV18 and TRBJ2-7; 7 bases are shared with TRBD2. J was trimmed by 6 bases and V by 3 bases; bases with no gene match: 5. The CDR3 contains 13 residues. Germline CDR1 and CDR2: KGHSH and LQKENI. The CDR3 DNA sequence: TGTGCCAGCTCACCCTTCGGGGGGATCGAGCAGTACTTC. Translating it yields CASSPFGGIEQYF.

V and J are TRBV5-4 and TRBJ1-6, with D possibly TRBD1 on 6 matching bases. Germline V lookup: CDR1 SGHNT, CDR2 YYREEE (reference sequence). The V and J ends lost 4 bases and 10 bases respectively, with 24 bases between them. The CDR3 has 17 residues. The CDR3 nucleotides are TGTGCCAGCAGCCGATCGGATCAGGGAAGGGGGAGCTCACCCCTCCACTTT. It encodes CASSRSDQGRGSSPLHF.

This chain connects TRBV5-1 to TRBJ2-7, with 13 bases matching TRBD2. J lost 6 bases, V lost 4 bases, and 10 bases had no gene match. CDR1 is SGHRS and CDR2 is YFSETQ in the germline V gene. The CDR3 runs to 16 residues. The CDR3 bases are TGCGCCAGCAGCACCACCGTACTAGCGGGGGGGCTCGAGCAGTACTTC. Translating gives CASSTTVLAGGLEQYF.

V is TRBV7-2 and J is TRBJ2-7; TRBD1 aligns across 7 bases. CDR1 is SGHTA, CDR2 FQGNSA, per germline. CDR3 length: 15 residues. V trimming: 3 bases; J trimming: 1 base; junction bases outside the gene matches: 6. The CDR3: CASSFVGGQSYEQYF. The CDR3 DNA sequence: TGTGCCAGCAGCTTCGTTGGGGGACAGTCCTACGAGCAGTACTTC.

The rearrangement links TRBV25-1 to TRBJ2-7, with D possibly TRBD2 on 6 matching bases. V was clipped by 0 bases and J by 1 base, with 7 bases between them. The V gene's germline CDR1 is MGHDK and CDR2 SYGVNS. The CDR3 is 14 residues long. The chain's CDR3 is CASSEYGGSYEQYF. For the CDR3, the DNA is TGTGCCAGCAGTGAATATGGGGGGTCCTACGAGCAGTACTTC.

The V call is TRBV9, the J call TRBJ1-2; D gene unclear. V lost 0 bases, J lost 8 bases, and 11 bases lay in between. Germline loops: CDR1 SGDLS, CDR2 YYNGEE. CDR3 length equals 13 residues. CDR3 DNA: TGTGCCAGCAGCGTAGGACCCCCGGGAGGCTACACCTTC. Protein: CASSVGPPGGYTF.

In its sample, this clone was seen a few times. V and J are TRBV5-6 and TRBJ1-4, with D maybe TRBD1 (5 bases). V dropped 5 bases and J dropped 0 bases, with 11 bases sitting between them. The CDR3 is 15 amino acids. Per the germline V gene, CDR1 is SGHDT and CDR2 is YYEEEE. CDR3 sequence: CASRITGATNEKLFF. CDR3 in DNA: TGTGCCAGCAGAATCACAGGCGCAACTAATGAAAAACTGTTTTTT.

This chain joins TRBV7-2 and TRBJ1-6, with TRBD1 matching 8 bases. J lost 10 bases, V lost 5 bases, and 10 bases had no gene match. The length of the CDR3 is 15 residues. Germline V gene data show CDR1 as SGHTA and CDR2 as FQGNSA. The CDR3 spells CASSQNRDRRSPLHF. The CDR3 DNA follows: TGTGCCAGCAGCCAGAACCGGGACAGGAGATCACCCCTCCACTTT.

V gene TRBV4-3 combines with J gene TRBJ2-2, with 10 nucleotides matching TRBD2. This CDR3 comprises 18 residues. Per germline, CDR1 LGHNA and CDR2 YSLEER. V was clipped by 2 bases and J by 5 bases; unmatched bases: 11. CDR3 residues: CASSQSRSSGSYTGELFF. The CDR3 DNA sequence: TGCGCCAGCAGCCAATCAAGGTCTAGCGGGAGTTATACCGGGGAGCTGTTTTTT.

This clone was counted a few times. The chain combines TRBV4-3 with TRBJ2-5, with D perhaps matching TRBD1 (6 bases). The germline V gene has CDR1 LGHNA and CDR2 YSLEER. The CDR3 extends over 16 amino acids. Trimming took off 0 bases at V and 0 bases at J, with 11 bases between the two ends. CDR3 bases: TGCGCCAGCAGCCAAGAATTTAGGGACAACCAAGAGACCCAGTACTTC. As protein: CASSQEFRDNQETQYF.

The V call is TRBV7-8, the J call TRBJ2-7; possibly TRBD1 for D (6 bases). Germline assignment: CDR1 SGHVS and CDR2 FQNEAQ. CDR3 length equals 17 residues. The V and J ends lost 2 bases and 0 bases respectively, with 17 bases between them. The DNA of the CDR3 is TGTGCCAGCAGCTTAAGGGGCTGGGGGCAAAGCTCCTACGAGCAGTACTTC. Its translation: CASSLRGWGQSSYEQYF. The full variable domain, rest sourced from reference TRBV7-8 and TRBJ2-7, is GAGVSQSPRYKVAKRGQDVALRCDPISGHVSLFWYQQALGQGPEFLTYFQNEAQLDKSGLPSDRFFAERPEGSVSTLKIQRTQQEDSAVYLCASSLRGWGQSSYEQYFGPGTRLTVT.

V gene TRBV18 combines with J gene TRBJ2-7; 7 positions match TRBD2. V dropped 6 bases and J dropped 0; count of bases not matched to a gene: 11. The length of the CDR3 is 16 residues. In germline, CDR1 is KGHSH, CDR2 LQKENI. The CDR3 nucleotides are TGTGCCAGCTCCCAAGGTCCTAGCGGTAACTCCTACGAGCAGTACTTC. It specifies CASSQGPSGNSYEQYF.

The CDR3 loop reads CASSRPDRSSYEQYF. The CDR3 coding sequence is TGTGCCAGCAGCCGACCGGACAGGAGCTCCTACGAGCAGTACTTC. The chain has TRBV5-5 and TRBJ2-7; 7 bases match TRBD1. The CDR3 runs to 15 residues. Germline values: CDR1 SGHKS, CDR2 YYEKEE (reference sequence). Unmatched junction bases numbered 7, after V lost 4 bases and J lost 0 bases.

The rearrangement uses TRBV18 and TRBJ1-1, with 10 bases identical to TRBD1. The V segment lost 5 bases and the J segment 3 bases; nucleotides outside the gene matches: 9. The germline gives CDR1 KGHSH, CDR2 LQKENI. This CDR3 spans 16 amino acids. The CDR3 DNA follows: TGTGCCAGCTCATCTAGCGGGACAGGGGTTGACACTGAAGCTTTCTTT. It specifies CASSSSGTGVDTEAFF.

V usage is TRBV28 and J usage is TRBJ1-2; no firm D call. The CDR3 extends over 11 amino acids. V was clipped by 7 bases and J by 8 bases, with 11 bases between them. In germline, CDR1 is MDHEN, CDR2 SYDVKM. CDR3 bases: TGTGCCAGCACGGGCGCGGGGGGCTACACCTTC. Translation: CASTGAGGYTF.

The CDR3 here is CASRNTGAKAFF. CDR3 in DNA: TGTGCCAGCAGAAACACAGGGGCCAAAGCTTTCTTT. The genes are TRBV28 and TRBJ1-1, with TRBD1 matching 7 bases. The V and J ends lost 6 bases and 9 bases, in that order; junction bases with no gene match: 7. Germline-derived CDR1 and CDR2 are MDHEN and SYDVKM. This CDR3 region has 12 residues.

This clone was seen just once. This sequence joins TRBV28 and TRBJ2-2; weak D call: TRBD2 (5 bases). The germline V and J ends were trimmed by 8 bases and 7 bases, with 14 bases remaining between them. Looked up from germline, CDR1 is MDHEN and CDR2 is SYDVKM. CDR3 size: 13 residues. CDR3: CASDPSGGGELFF. CDR3 in DNA: TGTGCCAGCGATCCCAGCGGCGGCGGGGAGCTGTTTTTT.

This clone was recorded once. The chain has TRBV28 and TRBJ2-7, with 9 bases that match TRBD1. CDR3 size: 17 residues. J gave up 1 base and V 5 bases, and 12 bases lay outside the gene matches. Germline CDR1 reads MDHEN; CDR2 reads SYDVKM. The CDR3 DNA is TGTGCCAGCAGTCTGGACAGGGGTGTTTCGGCGTCCTACGAGCAGTACTTC. The encoded protein is CASSLDRGVSASYEQYF.

The genes are TRBV4-1 and TRBJ2-7, with TRBD1 matching 8 bases. V was pared by 3 bases and J by 2 bases, with 18 bases of the junction left unmatched. The CDR3 is made up of 19 amino acids. Germline lookup yields CDR1 MGHRA and CDR2 YSYEKL. The CDR3 spells CASSHAGRPTGVRAYEQYF. DNA for the CDR3: TGCGCCAGCAGCCACGCCGGCCGCCCGACAGGGGTGCGGGCCTACGAGCAGTACTTC.

In DNA, the CDR3 is TGTGCCAGCAGCTTGGACCCGGCTAGCGTGATGCCCCAGTACTTC. Its translation is CASSLDPASVMPQYF. The chain combines TRBV5-5 with TRBJ2-5; maybe TRBD2 (6 bases). The germline V gene encodes CDR1 SGHKS and CDR2 YYEKEE (reference sequence). The CDR3 sequence is 15 residues long. Between the trimmed V and J ends, which lost 0 bases and 9 bases, there was a span of 18 bases.

The rearrangement joins TRBV4-3 to TRBJ2-7, with TRBD2 matching 8 bases. V was clipped by 0 bases and J by 4 bases; unmatched bases: 14. CDR3 length: 18 amino acids. The germline gives CDR1 LGHNA, CDR2 YSLEER. In nucleotides, the CDR3 is TGCGCCAGCAGCCAAGAGGGGGCGGGAGGAAATGTCTTTTACGAGCAGTACTTC. This codes for CASSQEGAGGNVFYEQYF.

This chain joins TRBV29-1 and TRBJ2-7; no definite D call. The CDR3 extends over 13 amino acids. Per germline, CDR1 SQVTM and CDR2 ANQGSEA. Trimming removed 4 bases at V and 0 bases at J, with 10 bases between. The CDR3 loop is CSVAPRSSYEQYF. CDR3 sequence (DNA): TGCAGCGTTGCCCCCAGGTCCTCCTACGAGCAGTACTTC.

The chain combines TRBV18 with TRBJ2-4, with 10 bases fitting TRBD1. J was trimmed by 1 base and V by 3 bases; bases with no gene match: 0. Per germline, CDR1 KGHSH and CDR2 LQKENI. The CDR3 consists of 15 residues. The CDR3 protein is CASSPGQGAKNIQYF. The CDR3 DNA sequence: TGTGCCAGCTCACCGGGACAGGGGGCCAAAAACATTCAGTACTTC.

The chain combines TRBV18 with TRBJ2-7; maybe TRBD1 (5 bases). The CDR3 is 16 residues long. Germline V lookup: CDR1 KGHSH, CDR2 LQKENI. The V gene lost 1 base and the J gene lost 0 bases, with 13 bases spanning the gap. The CDR3 DNA sequence: TGTGCCAGCTCACCACTTGCGACAGCGAGCTCCTACGAGCAGTACTTC. It is translated as CASSPLATASSYEQYF.

For this clone: The same CDR3 also results from other DNA sequences found in this sample. This sequence joins TRBV4-1 and TRBJ2-7, with 9 bases identical to TRBD1. The V segment lost 4 bases and the J segment 3 bases; nucleotides outside the gene matches: 7. The CDR3 contains 15 residues. Germline V CDR1 and CDR2: MGHRA, YSYEKL. The CDR3 loop is CASSPLGQGVYEQYF. The DNA of the CDR3 is TGCGCCAGCAGCCCCCTGGGACAGGGAGTCTACGAGCAGTACTTC.

The chain employs TRBV4-2 and TRBJ2-1, with 13 nucleotides matching TRBD2. Germline V gene sequence: CDR1 LGHNA, CDR2 YNFKEQ. V lost 2 bases and J lost 8; bases outside the gene matches: 12. This CDR3 region has 18 residues. This CDR3 is CASSQLLAGGPRRYEQFF. The CDR3 DNA follows: TGTGCCAGCAGCCAATTACTAGCGGGGGGGCCAAGGAGGTATGAGCAGTTCTTC.